Below, 30 T cell receptor beta chains from the same sample are listed, as sequenced in a study of T cells in Graves' hyperthyroidism and ophthalmopathy. Amplified TCR beta CDR3 regions derived from RNA transcripts. The HTBI set primed first-round TCR CDR3 RT-PCR. TCRdb processed the multiplex PCR reads anew with MiXCR; each CDR3 protein has one entry. Here the sample spans some 350,000 distinct CDR3 sequences, approximately 16% being singletons. Source material: blood. The receptors originated from a woman aged 55-69 years with Graves' ophthalmopathy.

This clonotype appeared a few times. The rearrangement uses TRBV25-1 and TRBJ2-7; TRBD1 is a possible D gene (6 bases). The CDR3 has 15 amino acids. Trimming removed 3 bases from V and 5 bases from J, with 17 bases in between. Germline V CDR1 and CDR2: MGHDK, SYGVNS. The CDR3 sequence is CASSEGRGLSHEQYF. The CDR3 DNA reads TGTGCCAGCAGTGAGGGCAGGGGTCTTAGCCACGAGCAGTACTTC.

V is TRBV5-1 and J is TRBJ1-3, with TRBD1 as a possible D gene (5 bases). Per germline, CDR1 SGHRS and CDR2 YFSETQ. This CDR3 is built from 15 residues. V gave up 4 bases and J gave up 1 base, with 12 bases separating them. CDR3 sequence (DNA): TGCGCCAGCAGCATTGGGACGTCTTCTGGAAACACCATATATTTT. The encoded protein is CASSIGTSSGNTIYF. The full variable domain, rest sourced from reference TRBV5-1 and TRBJ1-3, is KAGVTQTPRYLIKTRGQQVTLSCSPISGHRSVSWYQQTPGQGLQFLFEYFSETQRNKGNFPGRFSGRQFSNSRSEMNVSTLELGDSALYLCASSIGTSSGNTIYFGEGSWLTVV.

This clonotype has at least ten counts. The J gene is TRBJ2-3, the V gene TRBV2, with D tentatively TRBD1 (7 bases). V lost 4 bases, J lost 3 bases, and 14 bases lay in between. The CDR3 contains 15 residues. Germline loops: CDR1 SNHLY, CDR2 FYNNEI. The CDR3 nucleotides are TGTGCCAGCAGTGCCGGAGGGGGCCGGACAGATACGCAGTATTTT. This codes for CASSAGGGRTDTQYF.

With respect to this clonotype: The final CDR3 position lacks the conserved phenylalanine or tryptophan, pointing to a likely read error. The CDR3 DNA reads as TGTGCCAGCAGTGTCAGGGGGGCCTATGGCTACACCCTC. It is translated as CASSVRGAYGYTL. The genes are TRBV6-1 and TRBJ1-2; the match to TRBD1 covers 7 bases. Per germline, CDR1 MNHNS and CDR2 SASEGT. The CDR3 runs 13 residues. V was clipped by 4 bases and J by 4 bases; unmatched bases: 3.

Only a few counts were recorded for this clonotype. The rearrangement joins TRBV10-3 to TRBJ2-1; possible D gene TRBD1, 5 bases. The CDR3 contains 15 residues. Germline lookup yields CDR1 ENHRY and CDR2 SYGVKD. V shed 2 bases and J shed 8 bases, with 16 bases lying between them. The CDR3 region is CAISEDGQPQDEQFF. The CDR3 DNA reads as TGTGCCATCAGTGAGGACGGACAACCTCAAGATGAGCAGTTCTTC.

This clonotype was observed a handful of times. The chain employs TRBV24-1 and TRBJ2-3; 8 bases map to TRBD1. The germline CDR1 and CDR2 sequences are KGHDR and SFDVKD. Unmatched junction bases numbered 6, after V lost 5 bases and J lost 9 bases. This CDR3 region has 13 residues. CDR3 nucleotide sequence: TGTGCCACCAGTGTTTCAGGGGGCGGGACGCAGTATTTT. This translates into CATSVSGGGTQYF.

The table lists this clonotype with many counts. The chain joins TRBV20-1 to TRBJ2-7, with 7 bases identical to TRBD1. CDR1 is DFQATT, CDR2 SNEGSKA, per germline (reference sequence). Trimming removed 3 bases from V and 0 bases from J; junction bases left unmatched: 8. This CDR3 is 15 amino acids long. For the CDR3, the DNA is TGCAGTGCTAGCCAGGGGGACCAGACCTCCTACGAGCAGTACTTC. Translation gives CSASQGDQTSYEQYF.

In this sample, this clonotype turned up many times. The gene calls are TRBV11-2 and TRBJ2-7; D may be TRBD1 (6 bases). The CDR3 sequence is 14 residues long. From germline, CDR1 is SGHAT and CDR2 FQNNGV. V lost 6 bases, J lost 2 bases, and 14 bases lay in between. The CDR3 nucleotides read TGTGCCAGCAGAACTTTAGGGACACCCTACGAGCAGTACTTC. Translation gives CASRTLGTPYEQYF.

At least ten counts were recorded for this clonotype. V usage is TRBV6-1 and J usage is TRBJ1-2; D is uncertain. The V end lost 4 bases, the J end lost 4 bases, and 13 bases lay between the germline ends. Germline V lookup: CDR1 MNHNS, CDR2 SASEGT. The CDR3 is made up of 14 amino acids. The CDR3 nucleotides read TGTGCCAGCAGTGTGGGTGACATTGGCTATGGCTACACCTTC. Translation gives CASSVGDIGYGYTF.

The J gene is TRBJ2-5, the V gene TRBV7-2; TRBD2 is a possible D gene (5 bases). Germline values: CDR1 SGHTA, CDR2 FQGNSA. Between the trimmed V and J ends, which lost 1 base and 5 bases, there was a span of 11 bases. The CDR3 totals 14 residues. Here the CDR3 reads CASSLGGWRETQYF. The CDR3 region has the DNA TGTGCCAGCAGCTTAGGGGGTTGGAGGGAGACCCAGTACTTC.

This clonotype was observed many times. This chain connects TRBV30 to TRBJ1-2, with 7 bases that match TRBD1. The CDR3 is 14 amino acids. Per germline, CDR1 GTSNPN and CDR2 SVGIG (reference sequence). J was trimmed by 0 bases and V by 5 bases; bases with no gene match: 6. DNA for the CDR3: TGTGCCTGGGACTACAGGGGCCCTAACTATGGCTACACCTTC. Its translation is CAWDYRGPNYGYTF. The full variable domain, its missing parts supplied by reference TRBV30 and TRBJ1-2, is SQTIHQWPATLVQPVGSPLSLECTVEGTSNPNLYWYRQAAGRGLQLLFYSVGIGQISSEVPQNLSASRPQDRQFILSSKKLLLSDSGFYLCAWDYRGPNYGYTFGSGTRLTVV.

Notes on this clonotype: With a much larger clone just one base away, this may be a read error. The chain joins TRBV28 to TRBJ1-1; weak D call: TRBD1 (6 bases). The germline gives CDR1 MDHEN, CDR2 SYDVKM. CDR3 length: 11 amino acids. Between the trimmed V and J ends, which lost 6 bases and 11 bases, there was a span of 13 bases. The CDR3 spells CASSLGGRAFF. CDR3 in DNA: TGTGCCAGCAGCTTAGGGGGGAGGGCTTTCTTT.

Ten or more counts support this clonotype. CDR3 DNA sequence: TGTGCCAGCAGCCAGGGAAACTCTGGGGCCAACGTCCTGACTTTC. Its translation is CASSQGNSGANVLTF. The chain has TRBV3-1 and TRBJ2-6; D not resolved. The V gene's germline CDR1 is LGHDT and CDR2 YNNKEL (reference sequence). The CDR3 has 15 residues. Trimming shortened V by 3 bases and J by 0 bases, and 6 bases separated the two germline ends. The whole variable domain, filled in from reference TRBV3-1 and TRBJ2-6, reads DTAVSQTPKYLVTQMGNDKSIKCEQNLGHDTMYWYKQDSKKFLKIMFSYNNKELIINETVPNRFSPKSPDKAHLNLHINSLELGDSAVYFCASSQGNSGANVLTFGAGSRLTVL.

This clonotype was seen many times. This rearrangement joins TRBV7-9 to TRBJ2-7; D is possibly TRBD1 (6 bases). The germline gives CDR1 SEHNR, CDR2 FQNEAQ (reference sequence). Trimming took 2 bases from V and 2 from J, leaving 10 bases between them. The CDR3 sequence is 14 residues long. The CDR3 DNA reads TGTGCCAGCAGCTTAACCAGGGGTACCTACGAGCAGTACTTC. It yields the protein CASSLTRGTYEQYF.

About this clonotype: Being one base from a much bigger clone, this may be a read error. This chain connects TRBV18 to TRBJ2-3; 11 bases match TRBD2. Germline V gene data show CDR1 as KGHSH and CDR2 as LQKENI. J lost 2 bases, V lost 3 bases, and 7 bases had no gene match. This CDR3 has 17 amino acids. Here the CDR3 reads CASSPLRLAGNTDTQYF. CDR3 nucleotide sequence: TGTGCCAGCTCACCGCTGCGACTAGCGGGAAACACAGATACGCAGTATTTT. Combining the CDR3 with reference TRBV18 and TRBJ2-3 gives the whole variable domain NAGVMQNPRHLVRRRGQEARLRCSPMKGHSHVYWYRQLPEEGLKFMVYLQKENIIDESGMPKERFSAEFPKEGPSILRIQQVVRGDSAAYFCASSPLRLAGNTDTQYFGPGTRLTVL.

The chain links TRBV11-2 to TRBJ2-1; 8 bases match TRBD2. Germline V gives CDR1 SGHAT, CDR2 FQNNGV. This CDR3 region has 16 residues. Unmatched junction bases numbered 7, after V lost 3 bases and J lost 3 bases. DNA for the CDR3: TGTGCCAGCAGCTTTCGTCTAGCGGGTAACTACAATGAGCAGTTCTTC. Translating gives CASSFRLAGNYNEQFF.

This clonotype was seen repeatedly, ten times or more. The chain recombines TRBV7-9 with TRBJ2-3; 8 nucleotides agree with TRBD2. Germline CDR1 and CDR2: SEHNR and FQNEAQ (reference sequence). The CDR3 length is 15 residues. J lost 0 bases, V lost 4 bases, and 3 bases had no gene match. CDR3 nucleotides: TGTGCCAGCAGCTCCCTAGCGGGCAGCACAGATACGCAGTATTTT. Its protein product is CASSSLAGSTDTQYF.

The rearrangement links TRBV2 to TRBJ2-2; no clear D gene. CDR1 is SNHLY, CDR2 FYNNEI, per germline. The CDR3 extends over 15 amino acids. Deletions cut 7 bases from V and 0 bases from J, with 12 bases between. The CDR3 DNA is TGTGCCAGCACCTTAGGCCGGACGAACACCGGGGAGCTGTTTTTT. Encoded protein: CASTLGRTNTGELFF.

This rearrangement joins TRBV9 to TRBJ2-3, with D tentatively TRBD2 (6 bases). The CDR3 covers 13 residues. The V and J ends lost 3 bases and 1 base respectively, with 6 bases between them. The V gene's germline CDR1 is SGDLS and CDR2 YYNGEE. The CDR3 region is CASSGGGTDTQYF. The CDR3 DNA reads as TGTGCCAGCAGCGGGGGGGGCACAGATACGCAGTATTTT.

A few counts support this clonotype. Compared with germline, one end of the junction differs, possibly owing to a read error. The chain employs TRBV7-7 and TRBJ2-1; 9 nucleotides align to TRBD1. Germline CDR1 SSHAT, CDR2 FNYEAQ (reference sequence). This CDR3 contains 16 residues. The CDR3 is CASSPGGTGPYNEQFF. The CDR3 region has the DNA TGTGCTAGCAGCCCTGGGGGGACAGGGCCCTACAATGAGCAGTTCTTC.

This clonotype was observed a few times. The J gene is TRBJ2-7, the V gene TRBV20-1; D not resolved. The CDR3 totals 14 residues. In germline, CDR1 is DFQATT, CDR2 SNEGSKA (reference sequence). V was clipped by 0 bases and J by 2 bases, with 11 bases between them. DNA for the CDR3: TGCAGTGCTAGAGATGACGAGTCTACCTACGAGCAGTACTTC. Its protein product is CSARDDESTYEQYF.

This clonotype has at least ten counts. This rearrangement joins TRBV28 to TRBJ2-7; D is possibly TRBD2 (6 bases). This CDR3 contains 13 residues. V was shortened by 2 bases and J by 9 bases, with 14 bases between the two germline ends. The V gene's germline CDR1 is MDHEN and CDR2 SYDVKM. DNA of the CDR3: TGTGCCAGCAGTTTAGTTGCCGGAGCGGGGCAGTACTTC. Protein sequence: CASSLVAGAGQYF. The whole variable domain, filled in from reference TRBV28 and TRBJ2-7, reads DVKVTQSSRYLVKRTGEKVFLECVQDMDHENMFWYRQDPGLGLRLIYFSYDVKMKEKGDIPEGYSVSREKKERFSLILESASTNQTSMYLCASSLVAGAGQYFGPGTRLTVT.

The chain is built from TRBV7-2 and TRBJ2-7; TRBD2 matches at 11 bases. V lost 5 bases, J lost 5 bases, and 17 bases stayed unmatched. CDR3 size: 18 residues. Germline V CDR1 and CDR2: SGHTA, FQGNSA. CDR3 DNA sequence: TGTGCCAGCAGCCGCTTTTTAACAGGGACTAGCGGAGCCAACGAGCAGTACTTC. It is translated as CASSRFLTGTSGANEQYF.

The J gene is TRBJ2-2, the V gene TRBV5-1; TRBD2 matches 10 bases. CDR1 is SGHRS, CDR2 YFSETQ, per germline. The CDR3 length is 18 residues. The V gene end was trimmed by 0 bases and the J gene end by 4 bases; junction bases not matched to a gene: 9. CDR3 residues: CASSLEALAGRPTGELFF. In DNA, the CDR3 is TGCGCCAGCAGCTTGGAGGCACTAGCGGGAAGACCCACCGGGGAGCTGTTTTTT.

This clonotype was detected many times. The chain has TRBV28 and TRBJ2-7, with 9 positions matching TRBD1. Germline lookup yields CDR1 MDHEN and CDR2 SYDVKM. The junction had 8 bases not matched to a gene; V was cut back by 4 bases and J by 4 bases. The CDR3 consists of 15 residues. Here the CDR3 DNA reads TGTGCCAGCAGTTCCCTATGGGACAGGGAGTACGAGCAGTACTTC. Encoded protein: CASSSLWDREYEQYF.

This clonotype occurred many times. The chain recombines TRBV5-1 with TRBJ2-7; D call uncertain. CDR1 is SGHRS, CDR2 YFSETQ, per germline. Trimming took 4 bases from V and 5 from J, leaving 16 bases between them. This CDR3 is 14 amino acids long. CDR3 in amino acids: CASSLLGSSNEQYF. For the CDR3, the DNA is TGCGCCAGCAGCCTCCTCGGCAGTAGCAACGAGCAGTACTTC.

In its sample, this clonotype was seen many times. The chain recombines TRBV20-1 with TRBJ1-3; a possible D gene is TRBD1 (5 bases). The germline CDR1 and CDR2 sequences are DFQATT and SNEGSKA (reference sequence). V was clipped by 4 bases and J by 2 bases, with 12 bases between them. The CDR3 is 14 amino acids. The CDR3 DNA is TGCAGTGCTACCGGGGCACCGGCTGGAAACACCATATATTTT. This encodes CSATGAPAGNTIYF.

This clonotype was seen many times. V gene TRBV29-1 combines with J gene TRBJ2-1; D gene ambiguous. CDR3 size: 13 residues. The V end lost 3 bases, the J end lost 8 bases, and 14 bases lay between the germline ends. Germline CDR1 SQVTM, CDR2 ANQGSEA. This CDR3 is CSVDPGPMDEQFF. The CDR3 DNA reads TGCAGCGTTGACCCCGGTCCCATGGATGAGCAGTTCTTC.

Many counts were recorded for this clonotype. The chain has TRBV30 and TRBJ2-3; TRBD2 matches 10 bases. From germline, CDR1 is GTSNPN and CDR2 SVGIG (reference sequence). This CDR3 is built from 16 residues. The V and J ends lost 0 bases and 4 bases, in that order; junction bases with no gene match: 7. This chain's CDR3 is CAWSVPGLAGADTQYF. CDR3 nucleotides: TGTGCCTGGAGTGTACCCGGGCTAGCGGGGGCAGATACGCAGTATTTT.

This clonotype has ten or more counts. The CDR3 here is CSARDRTSYEQYF. The CDR3 DNA reads as TGCAGTGCACGGGACAGGACCTCCTACGAGCAGTACTTC. The chain couples TRBV20-1 to TRBJ2-7; 8 bases match TRBD1. This CDR3 has 13 residues. Germline lookup yields CDR1 DFQATT and CDR2 SNEGSKA (reference sequence). J lost 0 bases, V lost 6 bases, and 4 bases had no gene match.